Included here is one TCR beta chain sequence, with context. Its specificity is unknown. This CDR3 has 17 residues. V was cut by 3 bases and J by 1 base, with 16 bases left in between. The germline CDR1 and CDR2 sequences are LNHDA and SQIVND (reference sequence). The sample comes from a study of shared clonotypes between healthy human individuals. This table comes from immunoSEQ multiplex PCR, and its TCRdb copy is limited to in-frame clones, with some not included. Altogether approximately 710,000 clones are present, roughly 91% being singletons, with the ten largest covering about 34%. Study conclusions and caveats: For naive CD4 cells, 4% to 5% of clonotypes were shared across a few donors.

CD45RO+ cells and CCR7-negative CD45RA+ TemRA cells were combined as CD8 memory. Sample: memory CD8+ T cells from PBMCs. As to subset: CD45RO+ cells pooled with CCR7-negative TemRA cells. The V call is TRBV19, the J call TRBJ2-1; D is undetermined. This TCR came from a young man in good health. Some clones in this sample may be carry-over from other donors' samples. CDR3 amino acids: CASSIDLSEVSYNEQFF. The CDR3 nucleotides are TGTGCCAGTAGTATCGATCTCAGCGAGGTTTCCTACAATGAGCAGTTCTTC. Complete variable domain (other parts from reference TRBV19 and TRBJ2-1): DGGITQSPKYLFRKEGQNVTLSCEQNLNHDAMYWYRQDPGQGLRLIYYSQIVNDFQKGDIAEGYSVSREKKESFPLTVTSAQKNPTAFYLCASSIDLSEVSYNEQFFGPGTRLTVL.